Listed below are T cell receptor beta chains from one sample, sequenced in a study of shared clonotypes between healthy human individuals. Only in-frame clones appear in the TCRdb table, and some are missing; sequencing was by immunoSEQ multiplex PCR. The data hold a few hundred thousand clones, with approximately 79% observed a single time. Sequencing was carried out using PBMCs. These receptors came from a woman aged 35 to 49 in good health. Some clones in this sample may be carry-over from other donors' samples. Each CDR3 is given with its conserved first and last residue. The D gene is left open where the match is weak. Not all rows give a size; the values are once, few, many and, for expanded clones, a class.

TRBD1 | . | TRBJ2-7 | TRBV27 | TGTGCCAGCAGTATCCTACAGGGGGCAGCCTCCTACGAGCAGTACTTC | CASSILQGAASYEQYF
TRBD2 | . | TRBJ2-2 | TRBV7-8 | TGTGCCAGCAGCGGACTAGAGGTGGTGGGCGGGGAGCTGTTTTTT | CASSGLEVVGGELFF
. | . | TRBJ1-3 | TRBV5-1 | TGCGCCAGCAGCTTGAGCGGGGACGCTGGAAACACCATATATTTT | CASSLSGDAGNTIYF
. | . | TRBJ2-5 | TRBV5-1 | TGCGCCAGCAGCTGGGCTATAGACCAAGAGACCCAGTACTTC | CASSWAIDQETQYF
. | . | TRBJ2-2 | TRBV11-2 | TGTGCCAGCAGCTTAGGGTACAGTAACACCGGGGAGCTGTTTTTT | CASSLGYSNTGELFF
TRBD1 | . | TRBJ1-1 | TRBV10-2 | TGCGCCAGCAGTGAGTTCCGGGACAGTTATATGAACACTGAAGCTTTCTTT | CASSEFRDSYMNTEAFF
. | . | TRBJ1-5 | TRBV28 | TGTGCCAGCAGTTTACCCGACCGAGTTGAAGCCCAGCATTTT | CASSLPDRVEAQHF
. | . | TRBJ2-5 | TRBV14 | TGTGCCAGCAGCCGAGATCTAGCGAGGGAGACCCAGTACTTC | CASSRDLARETQYF
. | . | TRBJ2-7 | TRBV19 | TGTGCCAGTAGGGATCCAGGGATGGCGGATGAGCAGTACTTC | CASRDPGMADEQYF
TRBD2 | . | TRBJ2-7 | TRBV11-2 | TGTGCCAGCAGCTACGGGACTAGCGGGATAGTTTGGTACGAGCAGTACTTC | CASSYGTSGIVWYEQYF
TRBD2 | . | TRBJ2-1 | TRBV2 | TGTGCCAGCACCAGGACTAGCGGGAGTCCGGATGAGCAGTTCTTC | CASTRTSGSPDEQFF
. | . | TRBJ1-2 | TRBV5-5 | TGTGCCAGCAGCTTGGCCCCTGGGATGAGTCCTAACTATGGCTACACCTTC | CASSLAPGMSPNYGYTF
TRBD2 | . | TRBJ2-1 | TRBV6-1 | TGTGCCAGCAGTGAGGGGGCTAGCGGGAGAGGGAATGAGCAGTTCTTC | CASSEGASGRGNEQFF
TRBD2 | . | TRBJ2-1 | TRBV30 | TGTGCCTGGAATAACCTAGCGGGGGATTCCTACAATGAGCAGTTCTTC | CAWNNLAGDSYNEQFF
. | once | TRBJ1-3 | TRBV2 | TGTGCCAGCAGATCTATTTCGTCTGGAAACACCATATATTTT | CASRSISSGNTIYF